These 14 T cell receptor beta chains were all obtained from the same sample, sequenced in a study of T-cell memory formation after mild COVID-19. TCRdb ran MiXCR on the 5' RACE reads and lists one entry per CDR3 protein. The sample records hundreds of thousands of distinct CDR3 sequences, about a sixth being singletons. Sequenced: PBMCs or a T cell subset sorted from them (not recorded which). These receptors were taken from a man younger than 35 who had mild COVID-19 (a few samples of this study predate the infection). Cell type and time point are not known.

The chain has TRBV27 and TRBJ1-2; 11 positions agree with TRBD1. The ends lost 8 bases at V and 6 bases at J; junction bases unmatched: 5. This CDR3 contains 13 residues. Germline CDR1 reads MNHEY; CDR2 reads SMNVEV (reference sequence). CDR3 region: CASFGTGGNGYTF. Written as DNA, the CDR3 is TGTGCCAGCTTCGGGACAGGGGGAAATGGCTACACCTTC.

This sequence joins TRBV7-6 and TRBJ1-3; D gene unclear. Between the trimmed V and J ends, which lost 0 bases and 4 bases, there was a span of 10 bases. The CDR3 runs to 15 residues. Germline V gene data show CDR1 as SGHVS and CDR2 as FNYEAQ. CDR3 coding DNA: TGTGCCAGCAGCTTAGCGCCGGCAGCCGGAAACACCATATATTTT. Its translation: CASSLAPAAGNTIYF.

The table lists this clonotype with a few counts. The V and J genes are TRBV6-5 and TRBJ1-2; D might be TRBD1 (5 bases). Germline lookup yields CDR1 MNHEY and CDR2 SVGAGI. This CDR3 spans 14 amino acids. The germline V and J ends were trimmed by 5 bases and 4 bases, with 14 bases remaining between them. The CDR3 is CASSRTRGFYGYTF. The CDR3 region has the DNA TGTGCCAGCAGTAGGACACGGGGCTTCTATGGCTACACCTTC.

This clonotype has a handful of counts. The rearrangement joins TRBV29-1 to TRBJ2-7; possible D gene TRBD1, 5 bases. The CDR3 is 13 residues long. The germline V gene encodes CDR1 SQVTM and CDR2 ANQGSEA. Between the trimmed V and J ends, which lost 0 bases and 1 base, there was a span of 7 bases. The CDR3 sequence: CSVEDWTSYEQYF. CDR3 nucleotides: TGCAGCGTTGAAGATTGGACATCCTACGAGCAGTACTTC.

This sequence joins TRBV5-1 and TRBJ2-7; 7 bases fit TRBD2. Germline CDR1 reads SGHRS; CDR2 reads YFSETQ. This CDR3 region has 12 residues. Trimming cost V 3 bases and J 6 bases; bases outside gene matches: 3. The CDR3 region is CASSSGRGEQYF. The CDR3 DNA reads as TGCGCCAGCAGCTCAGGGAGGGGCGAGCAGTACTTC. Looking up the rest from reference TRBV5-1 and TRBJ2-7 gives the full variable domain: KAGVTQTPRYLIKTRGQQVTLSCSPISGHRSVSWYQQTPGQGLQFLFEYFSETQRNKGNFPGRFSGRQFSNSRSEMNVSTLELGDSALYLCASSSGRGEQYFGPGTRLTVT.

This sequence joins TRBV6-2 or TRBV6-3 and TRBJ2-7, with D perhaps TRBD2 (6 bases). V was trimmed by 6 bases and J by 7 bases, leaving 19 bases between them. CDR3 size: 14 residues. Germline lookup yields CDR1 MNHEY and CDR2 SVGEGT. In DNA, the CDR3 is TGTGCCAGCAGGTTATTCAACTGGGCGGGAGAGCAGTACTTC. Translated, it gives CASRLFNWAGEQYF.

This clonotype was observed many times. The chain recombines TRBV12-3 or TRBV12-4 with TRBJ1-5; D ambiguous. Trimming pared 5 bases from V and 9 bases from J, leaving 11 bases between. This CDR3 region has 12 residues. The CDR3 here is CASSPEPGPQHF. CDR3 coding DNA: TGTGCCAGCAGTCCAGAGCCCGGGCCCCAGCATTTT.

This clonotype has only a few counts. This sequence joins TRBV4-3 and TRBJ2-3; D may be TRBD2 (7 bases). The CDR3 spans 16 residues. Germline V lookup: CDR1 LGHNA, CDR2 YSLEER. V lost 2 bases and J 1 base, leaving 13 bases between the germline ends. The chain's CDR3 is CASSQTAGARTDTQYF. For the CDR3, the DNA is TGCGCCAGCAGCCAAACCGCGGGGGCCCGCACAGATACGCAGTATTTT.

The sample holds a few counts of this clonotype. This chain connects TRBV5-4 to TRBJ1-1, with D possibly being TRBD1 (6 bases). The germline CDR1 and CDR2 sequences are SGHNT and YYREEE (reference sequence). There are 14 residues in the CDR3. The ends were cut back, 0 bases at V and 5 bases at J, with 11 bases in the middle. CDR3 residues: CASSLALDRTEAFF. The CDR3, as DNA: TGTGCCAGCAGCTTGGCCTTGGACAGAACTGAAGCTTTCTTT.

The chain uses TRBV10-3 and TRBJ2-7; TRBD2 matches 8 bases. The CDR3 totals 13 residues. Germline V gene sequence: CDR1 ENHRY, CDR2 SYGVKD. Trimming at V came to 10 bases and at J to 5 bases, leaving 10 bases not matched to a gene. The CDR3 region is CASNLTSDDEQYF. CDR3 coding DNA: TGTGCCAGCAACCTGACTAGCGATGACGAGCAGTACTTC.

This clonotype was observed a few times. The genes are TRBV6-6 and TRBJ1-4; 9 bases are shared with TRBD1. V lost 6 bases, J lost 7 bases, and 12 bases stayed unmatched. This CDR3 has 16 amino acids. CDR1 MNHNY and CDR2 SVGAGI come from the germline V gene (reference sequence). The CDR3 region has the DNA TGTGCCAGCAGCTTTCAACAGGGGGCGAGTGGTGAAAAACTGTTTTTT. Its translation is CASSFQQGASGEKLFF.

The chain recombines TRBV7-2 with TRBJ2-7, with 8 positions matching TRBD1. The CDR3 is 14 residues long. CDR1 is SGHTA, CDR2 FQGNSA, per germline. V gave up 6 bases and J gave up 2 bases; unmatched junction bases: 6. The DNA for the CDR3 is TGTGCCAGCAGTCTCGACAGGGGAACCTACGAGCAGTACTTC. This gives the protein CASSLDRGTYEQYF.

This clonotype was seen a handful of times. CDR3 residues: CATSPRGIEQFF. DNA for the CDR3: TGTGCCACCAGCCCCAGGGGGATTGAGCAGTTCTTC. The chain uses TRBV15 and TRBJ2-1; 7 bases align to TRBD1. Trimming cost V 5 bases and J 9 bases; bases outside gene matches: 4. Per germline, CDR1 LNHNV and CDR2 YYDKDF (reference sequence). This CDR3 is 12 amino acids long. Based on the CDR3 plus reference TRBV15 and TRBJ2-1, the full variable domain is DAMVIQNPRYQVTQFGKPVTLSCSQTLNHNVMYWYQQKSSQAPKLLFHYYDKDFNNEADTPDNFQSRRPNTSFCFLDIRSPGLGDTAMYLCATSPRGIEQFFGPGTRLTVL.

The chain has TRBV4-2 and TRBJ2-3, with 8 bases fitting TRBD1. The CDR3 has 16 residues. From germline, CDR1 is LGHNA and CDR2 YNFKEQ. V was pared by 4 bases and J by 1 base, with 7 bases of the junction left unmatched. As DNA, the CDR3 is TGTGCCAGCAGCCTCCAAACAGGGGGACGCACAGATACGCAGTATTTT. Its translation: CASSLQTGGRTDTQYF.